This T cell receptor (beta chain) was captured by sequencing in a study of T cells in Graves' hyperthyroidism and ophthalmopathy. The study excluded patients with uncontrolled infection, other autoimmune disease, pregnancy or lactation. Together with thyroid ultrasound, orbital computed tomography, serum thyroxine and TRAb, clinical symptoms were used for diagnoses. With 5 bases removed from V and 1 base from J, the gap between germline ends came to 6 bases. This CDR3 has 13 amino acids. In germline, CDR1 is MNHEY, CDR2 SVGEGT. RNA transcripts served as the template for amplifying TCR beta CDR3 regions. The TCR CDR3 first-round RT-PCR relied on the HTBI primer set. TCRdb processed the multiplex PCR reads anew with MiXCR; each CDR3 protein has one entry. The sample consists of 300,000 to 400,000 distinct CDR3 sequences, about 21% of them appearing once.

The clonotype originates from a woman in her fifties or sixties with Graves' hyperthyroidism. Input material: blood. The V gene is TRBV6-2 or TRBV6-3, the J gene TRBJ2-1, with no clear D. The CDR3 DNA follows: TGTGCCAGCAGTATGTTTTCCTACAATGAGCAGTTCTTC. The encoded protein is CASSMFSYNEQFF.